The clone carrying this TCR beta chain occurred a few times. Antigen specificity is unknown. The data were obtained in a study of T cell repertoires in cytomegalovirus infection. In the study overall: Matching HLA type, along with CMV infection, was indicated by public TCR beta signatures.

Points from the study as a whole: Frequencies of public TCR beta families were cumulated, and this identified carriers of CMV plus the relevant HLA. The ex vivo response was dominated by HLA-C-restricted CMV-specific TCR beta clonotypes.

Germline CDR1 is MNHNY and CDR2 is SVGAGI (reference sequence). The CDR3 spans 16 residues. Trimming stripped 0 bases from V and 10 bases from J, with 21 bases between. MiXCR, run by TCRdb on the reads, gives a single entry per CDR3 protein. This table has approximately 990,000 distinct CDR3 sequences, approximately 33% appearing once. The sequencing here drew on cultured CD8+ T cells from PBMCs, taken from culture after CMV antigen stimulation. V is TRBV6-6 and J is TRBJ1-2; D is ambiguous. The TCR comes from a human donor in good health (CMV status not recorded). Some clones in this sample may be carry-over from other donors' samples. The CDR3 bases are TGTGCCAGCAGTTACTCGAGTAAGGTTTGGGCCCGGCCCTACACCTTC. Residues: CASSYSSKVWARPYTF.